Listed here are 28 T cell receptor beta chains from one sample, sequenced in a study of T cells in Graves' hyperthyroidism and ophthalmopathy. Authors of the study amplified TCR beta CDR3 regions from RNA transcripts. HTBI primers drove first-round RT-PCR of the TCR CDR3. TCRdb independently ran MiXCR on the multiplex PCR reads; one entry per CDR3 protein. Counted here are just under 750,000 distinct CDR3 sequences, roughly 32% occurring once; the ten biggest clones make up around a third. The sequencing sample was made of blood. The receptor set was obtained from a woman between 40 and 50 years old with Graves' hyperthyroidism.

At least ten counts were recorded for this clonotype. The V gene is TRBV24-1, the J gene TRBJ2-2, with TRBD2 matching 12 bases. The CDR3 extends over 17 amino acids. Germline lookup yields CDR1 KGHDR and CDR2 SFDVKD. V shed 4 bases and J 5 bases; nucleotides not matched to a gene: 7. In DNA, the CDR3 is TGTGCCACCAGTGACGAACTAGCGGGGGGTCGAACCGGGGAGCTGTTTTTT. Its translation is CATSDELAGGRTGELFF.

This clonotype has only a few counts. This chain uses TRBV28 with TRBJ2-7; unclear D gene. The CDR3 contains 12 residues. V was cut by 6 bases and J by 4 bases, with 10 bases left in between. Germline CDR1 MDHEN, CDR2 SYDVKM. CDR3 DNA sequence: TGTGCCAGCAGATCAGGACCATACGAGCAGTACTTC. Its translation: CASRSGPYEQYF.

This sequence joins TRBV4-1 and TRBJ2-5; 8 positions match TRBD2. J lost 4 bases, V lost 1 base, and 8 bases had no gene match. CDR3 size: 16 residues. The V gene's germline CDR1 is MGHRA and CDR2 YSYEKL. CDR3 in DNA: TGCGCCAGCAGCCAAGGGAGCGGGAGTTTTCGAGAGACCCAGTACTTC. Its protein product is CASSQGSGSFRETQYF.

This clonotype was seen many times. The V call is TRBV5-1, the J call TRBJ2-6, with no clear D. The CDR3 extends over 16 amino acids. In germline, CDR1 is SGHRS, CDR2 YFSETQ. V shed 4 bases and J shed 3 bases, with 14 bases lying between them. The DNA of the CDR3 is TGCGCCAGCAGCCCCTTTGGGGTTCTTGGGGCCAACGTCCTGACTTTC. Translating gives CASSPFGVLGANVLTF.

This chain uses TRBV9 with TRBJ2-3; tentatively, D is TRBD1 (6 bases). The CDR3 is 16 amino acids. CDR1 is SGDLS and CDR2 is YYNGEE in the germline V gene. V shed 3 bases and J shed 5 bases, with 19 bases lying between them. For the CDR3, the DNA is TGTGCCAGCAGCGGCCTACAGGGTACCGAACGAGATACGCAGTATTTT. This encodes CASSGLQGTERDTQYF.

This clonotype was recorded a few times. The J gene is TRBJ2-7, the V gene TRBV9, with D possibly being TRBD1 (6 bases). Trimming removed 4 bases from V and 2 bases from J, with 16 bases in between. The germline V gene has CDR1 SGDLS and CDR2 YYNGEE. The CDR3 loop spans 15 amino acids. The CDR3 region is CASSPGTPKPYEQYF. The CDR3 nucleotides are TGTGCCAGCAGCCCCGGGACACCCAAACCCTACGAGCAGTACTTC.

This chain connects TRBV10-3 to TRBJ1-1; TRBD1 might be the D (6 bases). The V gene's germline CDR1 is ENHRY and CDR2 SYGVKD. The CDR3 has 15 amino acids. V was pared by 5 bases and J by 5 bases, with 18 bases between. CDR3 coding DNA: TGTGCCATCAGTTACGAACAAACAGGGAGGACTGAAGCTTTCTTT. This gives the protein CAISYEQTGRTEAFF.

This clonotype occurred a few times. Here the CDR3 reads CATSDSGQGMRNEQFF. The CDR3 DNA is TGTGCCACCAGTGATTCCGGACAGGGGATGCGCAATGAGCAGTTCTTC. The rearrangement joins TRBV24-1 to TRBJ2-7; TRBD1 matches at 9 bases. The tail of the sequence fits TRBJ2-1 better, so the J call may be wrong. The CDR3 is 16 amino acids. The germline V gene encodes CDR1 KGHDR and CDR2 SFDVKD.

This chain links TRBV19 with TRBJ1-5, with 8 bases lining up with TRBD1. The CDR3 runs 15 residues. The J segment lost 4 bases and the V segment lost 5 bases, leaving 7 bases of the junction unmatched. Germline CDR1 reads LNHDA; CDR2 reads SQIVND (reference sequence). The CDR3 nucleotides are TGTGCCAGTAGTTTTCTGGGACAGGAAAATCAGCCCCAGCATTTT. This translates into CASSFLGQENQPQHF. The whole variable domain, filled in from reference TRBV19 and TRBJ1-5, reads DGGITQSPKYLFRKEGQNVTLSCEQNLNHDAMYWYRQDPGQGLRLIYYSQIVNDFQKGDIAEGYSVSREKKESFPLTVTSAQKNPTAFYLCASSFLGQENQPQHFGDGTRLSIL.

This clonotype was recorded a few times. V usage is TRBV6-2 or TRBV6-3 and J usage is TRBJ1-5; no clear D gene. This CDR3 comprises 14 residues. V lost 4 bases to trimming and J lost 6 bases, with 13 bases between them. Germline CDR1 and CDR2: MNHEY and SVGEGT. In DNA, the CDR3 is TGTGCCAGCAGTTCAGAAGAGAAGCGTCAGCCCCAGCATTTT. Protein: CASSSEEKRQPQHF.

In nucleotides, the CDR3 is TGTGCCAGTAGTCCCGCCGGGACAGGGGGCTCCAATCAGCCCCAGCATTTT. Amino acids: CASSPAGTGGSNQPQHF. The chain is built from TRBV19 and TRBJ1-5; 12 nucleotides agree with TRBD1. The CDR3 length is 17 residues. V lost 5 bases, J lost 3 bases, and 8 bases stayed unmatched. Germline V gene lookup returns CDR1 LNHDA and CDR2 SQIVND (reference sequence).

This clonotype came up a few times. The CDR3 region is CASSVGLAGGPGETQYF. The CDR3 DNA is TGTGCCAGCAGTGTGGGACTAGCGGGAGGGCCGGGAGAGACCCAGTACTTC. This chain connects TRBV7-2 to TRBJ2-5; the match to TRBD2 covers 16 bases. V trimming: 6 bases; J trimming: 4 bases; junction bases outside the gene matches: 8. This CDR3 has 17 amino acids. The germline gives CDR1 SGHTA, CDR2 FQGNSA.

This clonotype showed up just a few times. The chain has TRBV4-3 and TRBJ1-2; 8 bases line up with TRBD1. CDR1 is LGHNA, CDR2 YSLEER, per germline. This CDR3 is 16 amino acids long. J was trimmed by 4 bases and V by 3 bases; bases with no gene match: 10. The DNA of the CDR3 is TGCGCCAGCAGCCAGACGACAGGGGCCCTTAGCTATGGCTACACCTTC. It specifies CASSQTTGALSYGYTF.

About this clonotype itself: Possible read error: a much larger clone is one base away. The chain carries TRBV7-9 and TRBJ1-3; no reliable D call. V dropped 6 bases and J dropped 4 bases, with 16 bases sitting between them. The germline gives CDR1 SEHNR, CDR2 FQNEAQ (reference sequence). The CDR3 has 15 residues. The CDR3 DNA follows: TGTGCCAGCAGTTTCTCTCCCGACAAGGGAAACACCATATATTTT. This gives the protein CASSFSPDKGNTIYF.

This clonotype was recorded a few times. This sequence joins TRBV20-1 and TRBJ1-1, with D possibly being TRBD1 (6 bases). Germline lookup yields CDR1 DFQATT and CDR2 SNEGSKA (reference sequence). This CDR3 is built from 15 residues. The V end lost 3 bases, the J end lost 2 bases, and 16 bases lay between the germline ends. The CDR3 loop reads CSASSGQRPNTEAFF. CDR3 DNA sequence: TGCAGTGCTAGCTCAGGACAGAGACCTAACACTGAAGCTTTCTTT.

This clonotype was seen many times. The CDR3 sequence is CASSGTMTGGYGYTF. In DNA, the CDR3 is TGTGCCAGCAGCGGAACGATGACAGGGGGCTATGGCTACACCTTC. The V and J genes are TRBV9 and TRBJ1-2; 9 bases line up with TRBD1. Looked up from germline, CDR1 is SGDLS and CDR2 is YYNGEE. This CDR3 contains 15 residues. J lost 4 bases, V lost 3 bases, and 7 bases had no gene match.

This rearrangement joins TRBV7-9 to TRBJ1-3, with 8 nucleotides matching TRBD1. This CDR3 is built from 21 residues. Germline lookup yields CDR1 SEHNR and CDR2 FQNEAQ (reference sequence). V was pared by 6 bases and J by 0 bases, with 22 bases of the junction left unmatched. The CDR3 loop reads CASSPSLGTGSPRTSGNTIYF. The DNA of the CDR3 is TGTGCCAGCAGTCCGAGTCTCGGGACAGGTTCCCCTCGGACCTCTGGAAACACCATATATTTT.

This clonotype was seen a handful of times. This chain uses TRBV4-3 with TRBJ1-1; possibly TRBD1 for D (6 bases). Per the germline V gene, CDR1 is LGHNA and CDR2 is YSLEER. CDR3 length: 17 amino acids. Trimming removed 1 base at V and 2 bases at J, with 17 bases between. The CDR3 nucleotides read TGCGCCAGCAGCCAAGTTGGAAAAGGACAGCCTAACACTGAAGCTTTCTTT. Residues: CASSQVGKGQPNTEAFF.

The chain recombines TRBV20-1 with TRBJ1-6; TRBD1 is a possible D gene (5 bases). This CDR3 is built from 17 residues. Per the germline V gene, CDR1 is DFQATT and CDR2 is SNEGSKA (reference sequence). The ends were cut back, 5 bases at V and 0 bases at J, with 17 bases in the middle. For the CDR3, the DNA is TGCAGTGCTCCAGGTGGGGCGGGGAGCTCCTATAATTCACCCCTCCACTTT. Translating gives CSAPGGAGSSYNSPLHF.

This sequence joins TRBV6-5 and TRBJ2-6; D is perhaps TRBD2 (5 bases). The CDR3 is 16 amino acids. V lost 5 bases to trimming and J lost 0 bases, with 11 bases between them. Germline CDR1 reads MNHEY; CDR2 reads SVGAGI. The CDR3: CASSASRTSGANVLTF. The CDR3 region has the DNA TGTGCCAGCAGTGCTAGCCGGACCTCTGGGGCCAACGTCCTGACTTTC.

About this clonotype: One end of the junction fails to match germline, which may point to a read error. The chain has TRBV10-3 and TRBJ2-6, with D perhaps TRBD1 or TRBD2 (5 bases each). Germline CDR1 and CDR2: ENHRY and SYGVKD. The CDR3 has 19 residues. CDR3 protein: CASSEISDSLFSGANVLTF. CDR3 sequence (DNA): TGTGCCAGCAGTGAAATTAGCGACAGCCTATTCTCTGGGGCCAACGTCCTGACTTTC.

The sample holds many counts of this clonotype. The rearrangement links TRBV19 to TRBJ1-5; no clear D gene. This CDR3 has 15 residues. Trimming stripped 3 bases from V and 0 bases from J, with 9 bases between. Germline values: CDR1 LNHDA, CDR2 SQIVND (reference sequence). CDR3 amino acids: CASSIGRISNQPQHF. The CDR3 region has the DNA TGTGCCAGTAGTATTGGGCGGATTAGCAATCAGCCCCAGCATTTT. Filled out from reference TRBV19 and TRBJ1-5, the complete variable domain reads DGGITQSPKYLFRKEGQNVTLSCEQNLNHDAMYWYRQDPGQGLRLIYYSQIVNDFQKGDIAEGYSVSREKKESFPLTVTSAQKNPTAFYLCASSIGRISNQPQHFGDGTRLSIL.

Ten or more counts support this clonotype. The CDR3 reads CSVDGKNTEAFF. CDR3 nucleotide sequence: TGCAGCGTTGACGGGAAGAACACTGAAGCTTTCTTT. The chain joins TRBV29-1 to TRBJ1-1; D not certain. V was cut by 3 bases and J by 1 base, with 6 bases left in between. Germline V gene lookup returns CDR1 SQVTM and CDR2 ANQGSEA. CDR3 length equals 12 residues.

This clonotype has more than one count but fewer than ten. The V call is TRBV7-2, the J call TRBJ1-4; D is perhaps TRBD1 (5 bases). The CDR3 spans 16 residues. CDR1 and CDR2 (germline): SGHTA, FQGNSA. The V end lost 2 bases, the J end lost 2 bases, and 12 bases lay between the germline ends. CDR3 amino acids: CASSLNTQGTNEKLFF. Written as DNA, the CDR3 is TGTGCCAGCAGCTTAAATACGCAGGGCACTAATGAAAAACTGTTTTTT.

This clonotype was counted ten times or more. The rearrangement links TRBV7-9 to TRBJ1-1; 7 bases are a match to TRBD1. V was clipped by 2 bases and J by 7 bases; unmatched bases: 10. The CDR3 consists of 15 residues. The germline CDR1 and CDR2 sequences are SEHNR and FQNEAQ (reference sequence). The CDR3 region is CASSLSGTGDGEAFF. CDR3 DNA: TGTGCCAGCAGCTTAAGTGGCACAGGGGATGGTGAAGCTTTCTTT.

Comments on this clonotype: At one end, the junction sequence differs from germline, possibly due to a read error. The chain recombines TRBV7-2 with TRBJ2-7; TRBD1 matches at 7 bases. Germline loops: CDR1 SGHTA, CDR2 FQGNSA. The CDR3 is 15 amino acids. CDR3: CASSRQGLSSYEQHF. CDR3 bases: TGTGCCAGCAGCCGACAGGGCCTTAGCTCCTACGAGCAGCACTTC.

Many counts were recorded for this clonotype. J is TRBJ1-3 and V is TRBV6-6; no clear D gene. Trimming took off 5 bases at V and 8 bases at J, with 10 bases between the two ends. The CDR3 length is 12 residues. Germline V CDR1 and CDR2: MNHNY, SVGAGI (reference sequence). The CDR3 nucleotides are TGTGCCAGCAGTCCCCTCAGAGACACCATATATTTT. This codes for CASSPLRDTIYF.

This sequence joins TRBV12-3 or TRBV12-4 and TRBJ1-2, with a tentative D call TRBD1 (5 bases). CDR3 length: 16 amino acids. V was shortened by 5 bases and J by 7 bases, with 23 bases between the two germline ends. CDR3 residues: CASSKYGTRGYGGYTF. CDR3 DNA: TGTGCCAGCAGTAAATACGGGACGAGGGGCTACGGTGGCTACACCTTC.